This entry lists 31 T cell receptor beta chains sequenced from one sample in a study of monozygotic twins with inflammatory bowel disease. Following a re-call of the 5' RACE reads, TCRdb has one entry per CDR3 protein and lacks DNA. Its listing shows 400,000 to 500,000 distinct CDR3 sequences. Sequencing used blood. The receptors were gathered from a human donor with ulcerative colitis or Crohn's disease, or a healthy co-twin of an affected twin (not recorded which).

CDR3 region: CASSFSPGQRNEKLFF. The chain carries TRBV19 and TRBJ1-4; TCRdb outputs TRBD1, but without DNA this stays unchecked. The CDR3 sequence is 16 residues long. The germline V gene encodes CDR1 LNHDA and CDR2 SQIVND (reference sequence).

The chain carries TRBV18 and TRBJ2-3; TCRdb selects TRBD2, and the lack of DNA leaves this call unchecked. Germline loops: CDR1 KGHSH, CDR2 LQKENI. This CDR3 has 16 amino acids. CDR3 residues: CASSPRGAGGKDTQYF.

The chain combines TRBV7-8 with TRBJ1-5; the D call from TCRdb, TRBD1, cannot be confirmed without DNA. This CDR3 contains 13 residues. Germline assignment: CDR1 SGHVS and CDR2 FQNEAQ. The CDR3 here is CASSTAGKGAQHF. The full variable domain, with the rest looked up from reference TRBV7-8 and TRBJ1-5, is GAGVSQSPRYKVAKRGQDVALRCDPISGHVSLFWYQQALGQGPEFLTYFQNEAQLDKSGLPSDRFFAERPEGSVSTLKIQRTQQEDSAVYLCASSTAGKGAQHFGDGTRLSIL.

The J gene is TRBJ1-3, the V gene TRBV11-2. The CDR3 covers 17 residues. Looked up from germline, CDR1 is SGHAT and CDR2 is FQNNGV. The CDR3 is CASSLGVGGHSGNTIYF.

J is TRBJ1-3 and V is TRBV25-1; TCRdb's D call of TRBD1 is untestable without DNA. This CDR3 has 15 amino acids. The germline V gene has CDR1 MGHDK and CDR2 SYGVNS. The CDR3 loop reads CASSESGRGTNTIYF.

The chain links TRBV12-3 or TRBV12-4 to TRBJ1-6. The CDR3 contains 14 residues. The CDR3 protein is CASSLEGLGSPLHF.

The chain is built from TRBV6-2 or TRBV6-3 and TRBJ1-1; TCRdb outputs TRBD1, but without DNA this stays unchecked. CDR1 is MNHEY and CDR2 is SVGEGT in the germline V gene. The CDR3 sequence is 15 residues long. The CDR3 reads CASRFTGTGSTEAFF.

The chain combines TRBV30 with TRBJ1-1; the TCRdb D gene call, TRBD1, has no DNA to confirm it. The germline V gene encodes CDR1 GTSNPN and CDR2 SVGIG (reference sequence). The CDR3 consists of 15 residues. The chain's CDR3 is CAWIPHPGQGTEAFF.

The V call is TRBV6-5, the J call TRBJ1-5; TCRdb names TRBD1, which stays unverified in the absence of DNA. The CDR3 spans 14 residues. Germline V gives CDR1 MNHEY, CDR2 SVGAGI. CDR3 in amino acids: CASSYSPVQAPQHF.

This rearrangement joins TRBV7-6 to TRBJ2-7; no DNA is available, so the TRBD1 call from TCRdb remains unchecked. This CDR3 is 16 amino acids long. CDR1 and CDR2 from the germline V gene are SGHVS and FNYEAQ. The CDR3 here is CASSSQGGKIPHEQYF.

V and J are TRBV14 and TRBJ1-1; TCRdb proposes TRBD1, but this gene call is untestable without DNA. There are 19 residues in the CDR3. CDR1 SGHDN and CDR2 FVKESK come from the germline V gene. The CDR3 protein is CASSMKKGATGDTNTEAFF.

The V and J genes are TRBV9 and TRBJ2-5; TCRdb calls TRBD2, which cannot be checked without DNA. Germline CDR1 and CDR2: SGDLS and YYNGEE. CDR3 length: 17 residues. CDR3 sequence reads: CASSTYPSGKNQETQYF.

The V and J genes are TRBV5-1 and TRBJ2-7; the D call from TCRdb, TRBD2, cannot be confirmed without DNA. This CDR3 region has 17 residues. In germline, CDR1 is SGHRS, CDR2 YFSETQ. CDR3 loop: CASSSGLSLGASYEQYF.

The chain recombines TRBV20-1 with TRBJ1-1; TCRdb lists TRBD1, though no DNA is available to test this call. The CDR3 runs 13 residues. Germline CDR1 DFQATT, CDR2 SNEGSKA (reference sequence). CDR3: CSANDRGLAEAFF.

The chain employs TRBV9 and TRBJ2-6. Germline CDR1 and CDR2: SGDLS and YYNGEE. The CDR3 sequence is 15 residues long. CDR3 region: CASSVDISGANVLTF.

The J gene is TRBJ2-7, the V gene TRBV5-1. Germline V gene lookup returns CDR1 SGHRS and CDR2 YFSETQ. This CDR3 comprises 14 residues. CDR3 region: CASSLSRGSYEQYF. The full variable domain, with the rest looked up from reference TRBV5-1 and TRBJ2-7, is KAGVTQTPRYLIKTRGQQVTLSCSPISGHRSVSWYQQTPGQGLQFLFEYFSETQRNKGNFPGRFSGRQFSNSRSEMNVSTLELGDSALYLCASSLSRGSYEQYFGPGTRLTVT.

The gene calls are TRBV20-1 and TRBJ2-5; TCRdb outputs TRBD1, but without DNA this stays unchecked. CDR1 is DFQATT and CDR2 is SNEGSKA in the germline V gene (reference sequence). CDR3 size: 15 residues. The CDR3 region is CSARDAGTGQETQYF.

The gene calls are TRBV20-1 and TRBJ2-6; TCRdb selects TRBD1, and the lack of DNA leaves this call unchecked. The CDR3 contains 17 residues. The germline V gene encodes CDR1 DFQATT and CDR2 SNEGSKA (reference sequence). The CDR3 here is CSATPGRHFSGANVLTF.

The chain joins TRBV20-1 to TRBJ2-5; the D call of TRBD2 rests on TCRdb alone, since no DNA is present to check it. The CDR3 has 12 residues. The germline gives CDR1 DFQATT, CDR2 SNEGSKA (reference sequence). The CDR3 here is CSADGGQETQYF.

The chain couples TRBV11-2 to TRBJ2-1. The CDR3 totals 17 residues. Germline CDR1 reads SGHAT; CDR2 reads FQNNGV. This chain's CDR3 is CASSLGPWASSYNEQFF.

This sequence joins TRBV4-2 and TRBJ2-1. This CDR3 region has 14 residues. Germline V gene data show CDR1 as LGHNA and CDR2 as YNFKEQ. CDR3 amino acids: CASSYSGRSHEQFF.

This chain links TRBV28 with TRBJ2-3; TCRdb's D call of TRBD2 is untestable without DNA. The CDR3 contains 14 residues. In germline, CDR1 is MDHEN, CDR2 SYDVKM. The CDR3 reads CASSIAGSTDTQYF.

The chain couples TRBV28 to TRBJ1-5. CDR3 size: 16 residues. Germline loops: CDR1 MDHEN, CDR2 SYDVKM. This CDR3 is CASSPSLGGGNQPQHF.

The chain couples TRBV9 to TRBJ2-2. The length of the CDR3 is 14 residues. Germline assignment: CDR1 SGDLS and CDR2 YYNGEE. Here the CDR3 reads CASSVVSVTGELFF.

V gene TRBV29-1 combines with J gene TRBJ2-3; the D call of TRBD2 rests on TCRdb alone, since no DNA is present to check it. CDR1 SQVTM and CDR2 ANQGSEA come from the germline V gene. The length of the CDR3 is 14 residues. The CDR3: CSVILAGVLDTQYF.

CDR3 protein: CASSRKSGPPADEQFF. The rearrangement uses TRBV7-2 and TRBJ2-1; TCRdb designates TRBD1, a call that cannot be tested without DNA. Germline values: CDR1 SGHTA, CDR2 FQGNSA. The length of the CDR3 is 16 residues.

The CDR3 sequence is CAWSRGPGWSYEQYF. V usage is TRBV30 and J usage is TRBJ2-7; the TCRdb D gene call, TRBD1, has no DNA to confirm it. CDR3 length: 15 residues. From germline, CDR1 is GTSNPN and CDR2 SVGIG (reference sequence).

V and J are TRBV5-1 and TRBJ1-1; checking the TCRdb D call of TRBD1 is not possible without DNA. Germline values: CDR1 SGHRS, CDR2 YFSETQ. The CDR3 consists of 15 residues. The CDR3 region is CASSLAVRVTTEAFF. The full variable domain, completed using reference TRBV5-1 and TRBJ1-1, is KAGVTQTPRYLIKTRGQQVTLSCSPISGHRSVSWYQQTPGQGLQFLFEYFSETQRNKGNFPGRFSGRQFSNSRSEMNVSTLELGDSALYLCASSLAVRVTTEAFFGQGTRLTVV.

The chain uses TRBV12-3 or TRBV12-4 and TRBJ2-1; TCRdb's D gene call, TRBD1, goes unchecked for lack of DNA. The CDR3 runs to 12 residues. Here the CDR3 reads CASSYRVGEQFF.

J is TRBJ1-6 and V is TRBV6-1. The CDR3 has 15 residues. From germline, CDR1 is MNHNS and CDR2 SASEGT. The CDR3 loop is CASSQGSSYNSPLHF.

The chain couples TRBV7-9 to TRBJ1-1; there is no DNA to check the TCRdb D call of TRBD1. Per germline, CDR1 SEHNR and CDR2 FQNEAQ (reference sequence). The CDR3 sequence is 15 residues long. The CDR3 reads CASSFLLSIGFEAFF.